Listed here are 3 T cell receptor beta chains from one sample, sequenced in a study of immune evolution from preneoplasia to lung adenocarcinoma. The method was immunoSEQ multiplex PCR; TCRdb's version includes in-frame clones alone and lacks a portion of them. The profile shows roughly 6,600 clones, around 82% of them singletons. Input material: FFPE adjacent normal lung tissue. The receptors come from a person aged 55-79 years with lung adenocarcinoma.

The chain couples TRBV5-6 to TRBJ2-7; the match to TRBD2 covers 7 bases. Per germline, CDR1 SGHDT and CDR2 YYEEEE. The length of the CDR3 is 14 residues. The trim removed 2 bases at V and 1 base at J, leaving 3 bases unmatched. The CDR3 here is CASSFWGLSYEQYV. CDR3 sequence (DNA): TGTGCCAGCAGCTTCTGGGGACTATCCTACGAGCAGTACGTC.

This chain joins TRBV28 and TRBJ2-7; D possibly corresponds to TRBD2 (6 bases). The germline V gene encodes CDR1 MDHEN and CDR2 SYDVKM. This CDR3 is 14 amino acids long. Trimming pared 6 bases from V and 2 bases from J, leaving 14 bases between. As DNA, the CDR3 is TGTGCCAGCAGGGACGCGGGCGGGACCTACGAGCAGTACTTC. Translation gives CASRDAGGTYEQYF.

This clone occurred once. The chain uses TRBV1 and TRBJ2-1. TRBV1 is designated a pseudogene. There are 16 residues in the CDR3. The CDR3 DNA reads as TGCACCAGCAGCCAAGGGACGTCACCCACTAACAATGAGCAGTTCTTC. This encodes CTSSQGTSPTNNEQFF.